The next 27 T cell receptor beta chains were all read from a single sample in a study of beta chain features in type 1 diabetes. TCRB transcripts that were expressed got sequenced, as all of the isolated RNA had been reverse transcribed. Repertoires were generated with immunoSEQ multiplex PCR, while TCRdb's copy carries only in-frame clones and drops some. The data hold around 290,000 clones, with about 7.8% observed a single time. The specimen was central memory CD4+ T cells from blood. These receptors were taken from a woman aged 18-29 years in good health.

The V and J genes are TRBV27 and TRBJ1-4, with 8 bases fitting TRBD1. Germline V gives CDR1 MNHEY, CDR2 SMNVEV (reference sequence). V was pared by 5 bases and J by 6 bases, with 11 bases of the junction left unmatched. The CDR3 length is 16 residues. CDR3 DNA sequence: TGTGCCAGCAGTCCGCTGGACAGGGTGGGGGATGAAAAACTGTTTTTT. Amino acids: CASSPLDRVGDEKLFF.

This clone showed up just a few times. The chain employs TRBV4-2 and TRBJ2-4; D is uncertain. Germline V CDR1 and CDR2: LGHNA, YNFKEQ. The CDR3 covers 17 residues. Trimming removed 0 bases at V and 0 bases at J, with 12 bases between. The CDR3 nucleotides read TGTGCCAGCAGCCAAGAGGGCTTCCAACTAGCCAAAAACATTCAGTACTTC. Translated, it gives CASSQEGFQLAKNIQYF.

Concerning this clone itself: Other nucleotide sequences from this sample produce the same CDR3. The chain joins TRBV18 to TRBJ1-1, with D unresolved. The CDR3 spans 13 residues. With 2 bases removed from V and 0 bases from J, the gap between germline ends came to 4 bases. Per the germline V gene, CDR1 is KGHSH and CDR2 is LQKENI. Here the CDR3 DNA reads TGTGCCAGCTCACCAGGGCTGAACACTGAAGCTTTCTTT. Amino acids: CASSPGLNTEAFF.

In this sample, this clone turned up a few times. This chain connects TRBV14 to TRBJ1-1; D gene uncertain. CDR3 length: 15 residues. The germline V gene encodes CDR1 SGHDN and CDR2 FVKESK. V was pared by 0 bases and J by 1 base, with 9 bases between. The CDR3 region has the DNA TGTGCCAGCAGCCAAGAAAGCGCAGGGAACACTGAAGCTTTCTTT. Amino acid sequence: CASSQESAGNTEAFF.

This clone appeared a few times. The genes are TRBV27 and TRBJ2-5; 11 positions match TRBD2. In germline, CDR1 is MNHEY, CDR2 SMNVEV (reference sequence). J gave up 2 bases and V 5 bases, and 10 bases lay outside the gene matches. This CDR3 has 17 amino acids. DNA of the CDR3: TGTGCCAGCAGTCTCCGAGGGCCTAGCGGGGGGCAAGAGACCCAGTACTTC. Translated, it gives CASSLRGPSGGQETQYF.

The CDR3 region is CASRERGVSYNEQFF. CDR3 nucleotides: TGTGCCAGCAGAGAGCGGGGGGTTTCCTACAATGAGCAGTTCTTC. V gene TRBV2 combines with J gene TRBJ2-1; 9 bases match TRBD2. The CDR3 has 15 residues. V dropped 6 bases and J dropped 1; count of bases not matched to a gene: 4. Germline values: CDR1 SNHLY, CDR2 FYNNEI. Full variable domain (missing parts from reference TRBV2 and TRBJ2-1): EPEVTQTPSHQVTQMGQEVILRCVPISNHLYFYWYRQILGQKVEFLVSFYNNEISEKSEIFDDQFSVERPDGSNFTLKIRSTKLEDSAMYFCASRERGVSYNEQFFGPGTRLTVL.

This rearrangement joins TRBV5-1 to TRBJ2-3; no definite D call. Germline assignment: CDR1 SGHRS and CDR2 YFSETQ. V was trimmed by 4 bases and J by 0 bases, leaving 12 bases between them. CDR3 length equals 15 residues. The CDR3 coding sequence is TGCGCCAGCAGCCCCGATGGCTATAGCACAGATACGCAGTATTTT. As protein: CASSPDGYSTDTQYF. Variable domain in full (rest from reference TRBV5-1 and TRBJ2-3): KAGVTQTPRYLIKTRGQQVTLSCSPISGHRSVSWYQQTPGQGLQFLFEYFSETQRNKGNFPGRFSGRQFSNSRSEMNVSTLELGDSALYLCASSPDGYSTDTQYFGPGTRLTVL.

This clone has more than one count but fewer than ten. V usage is TRBV10-3 and J usage is TRBJ2-2; D remains unclear. The CDR3 extends over 16 amino acids. The V end was cut by 0 bases, the J end by 1 base, with 9 bases between. Germline V gives CDR1 ENHRY, CDR2 SYGVKD. The CDR3 DNA is TGTGCCATCAGTGAGTCGTTGAGGCAGAACACCGGGGAGCTGTTTTTT. This gives the protein CAISESLRQNTGELFF.

This clone was seen only a few times. The rearrangement links TRBV27 to TRBJ2-7; 7 bases match TRBD2. The V and J ends lost 6 bases and 1 base, in that order; junction bases with no gene match: 3. This CDR3 spans 13 amino acids. Germline loops: CDR1 MNHEY, CDR2 SMNVEV (reference sequence). The CDR3 is CASSLLASYEQYF. CDR3 bases: TGTGCCAGCAGCTTACTAGCGTCCTACGAGCAGTACTTC.

This clone was recorded many times. The V gene is TRBV2, the J gene TRBJ2-1, with D uncertain. This CDR3 is built from 13 residues. V was pared by 1 base and J by 4 bases, with 5 bases between. Per germline, CDR1 SNHLY and CDR2 FYNNEI. CDR3 nucleotide sequence: TGTGCCAGCAGTGAAGGACATTACAATGAGCAGTTCTTC. Translated: CASSEGHYNEQFF.

This clone was seen more than once but under ten times. The J gene is TRBJ2-3, the V gene TRBV9; 8 nucleotides agree with TRBD2. V lost 4 bases and J lost 1; bases outside the gene matches: 8. The length of the CDR3 is 16 residues. CDR1 and CDR2 from the germline V gene are SGDLS and YYNGEE. CDR3 sequence: CASSFLGGAGTDTQYF. CDR3 nucleotides: TGTGCCAGCAGCTTCCTCGGGGGGGCCGGCACAGATACGCAGTATTTT. Supplemented by reference TRBV9 and TRBJ2-3, the full variable domain reads DSGVTQTPKHLITATGQRVTLRCSPRSGDLSVYWYQQSLDQGLQFLIQYYNGEERAKGNILERFSAQQFPDLHSELNLSSLELGDSALYFCASSFLGGAGTDTQYFGPGTRLTVL.

In this sample, this clone turned up a few times. This chain links TRBV2 with TRBJ2-3, with D perhaps matching TRBD2 (5 bases). Trimming took 8 bases from V and 5 from J, leaving 14 bases between them. From germline, CDR1 is SNHLY and CDR2 FYNNEI. The CDR3 has 13 amino acids. The CDR3 is CASHTGSGDTQYF. Written as DNA, the CDR3 is TGTGCCAGCCATACGGGATCGGGAGATACGCAGTATTTT.

A few counts support this clone. The V and J genes are TRBV2 and TRBJ2-3; D is perhaps TRBD2 (6 bases). Between the trimmed V and J ends, which lost 7 bases and 5 bases, there was a span of 13 bases. This CDR3 contains 13 residues. The germline V gene encodes CDR1 SNHLY and CDR2 FYNNEI. CDR3: CASILAARDTQYF. The CDR3 DNA reads TGTGCCAGCATTTTAGCGGCTCGAGATACGCAGTATTTT.

The chain joins TRBV5-1 to TRBJ2-5; D is undetermined. Trimming shortened V by 1 base and J by 5 bases, and 9 bases separated the two germline ends. There are 13 residues in the CDR3. Germline V gene data show CDR1 as SGHRS and CDR2 as YFSETQ. The chain's CDR3 is CASSLNVEETQYF. CDR3 sequence (DNA): TGCGCCAGCAGCTTGAACGTGGAGGAGACCCAGTACTTC.

The sample holds one count of this clone. The CDR3 nucleotides read TGTGCCTGCAGACCCCGGACAGGGCCCCGGGGGGAGACCCAGTACTTC. Amino acid sequence: CACRPRTGPRGETQYF. V usage is TRBV30 and J usage is TRBJ2-7; TRBD1 matches 8 bases. The last part of the DNA fits TRBJ2-5 better; the J call may be wrong. Per the germline V gene, CDR1 is GTSNPN and CDR2 is SVGIG (reference sequence). This CDR3 has 16 amino acids.

The sample holds a few counts of this clone. The rearrangement joins TRBV29-1 to TRBJ1-2; 8 bases match TRBD1. Germline V gives CDR1 SQVTM, CDR2 ANQGSEA. The CDR3 totals 13 residues. The V gene end was trimmed by 7 bases and the J gene end by 4 bases; junction bases not matched to a gene: 8. CDR3 in DNA: TGCAGCGCCGTAGACAGGGGCGTCTATGGCTACACCTTC. The encoded protein is CSAVDRGVYGYTF.

The chain joins TRBV4-3 to TRBJ1-2, with 10 bases that match TRBD1. The CDR3 sequence is 17 residues long. With 1 base clipped from V and 2 bases from J, the junction kept 7 bases outside the gene matches. Per the germline V gene, CDR1 is LGHNA and CDR2 is YSLEER. The CDR3 loop is CASSQALGQGENYGYTF. CDR3 nucleotide sequence: TGCGCCAGCAGCCAAGCCCTCGGACAGGGGGAGAACTATGGCTACACCTTC.

CDR3 amino acids: CASRTGTSAGELFF. CDR3 coding DNA: TGTGCCAGCAGGACCGGGACTAGTGCCGGGGAGCTGTTTTTT. The chain uses TRBV2 and TRBJ2-2; 8 nucleotides match TRBD2. Germline CDR1 and CDR2: SNHLY and FYNNEI. CDR3 length: 14 amino acids. Trimming cost V 6 bases and J 6 bases; bases outside gene matches: 6.

The chain combines TRBV7-2 with TRBJ1-1; 8 nucleotides match TRBD1. Germline CDR1 and CDR2: SGHTA and FQGNSA. After removal of 2 bases from V and 10 bases from J, the junction contained 6 bases not matched to a gene. The CDR3 sequence is 13 residues long. In DNA form, the CDR3 reads TGTGCCAGCAGCTTATTTGTCGGACAGGGAGCTTTCTTT. This gives the protein CASSLFVGQGAFF. Full variable domain (missing parts from reference TRBV7-2 and TRBJ1-1): GAGVSQSPSNKVTEKGKDVELRCDPISGHTALYWYRQSLGQGLEFLIYFQGNSAPDKSGLPSDRFSAERTGGSVSTLTIQRTQQEDSAVYLCASSLFVGQGAFFGQGTRLTVV.

This clone has only a few counts. This chain joins TRBV7-9 and TRBJ2-7; D not certain. Between the trimmed V and J ends, which lost 5 bases and 6 bases, there was a span of 11 bases. The CDR3 is made up of 12 amino acids. Per germline, CDR1 SEHNR and CDR2 FQNEAQ (reference sequence). CDR3 DNA: TGTGCCAGCAGCCCGTCTTCTGGCGAGCAGTACTTC. Amino acids: CASSPSSGEQYF.

The CDR3 DNA reads TGTGCCAGCAGCGTAGCTGGCAAACCCCTCCACTTT. Protein product: CASSVAGKPLHF. The genes are TRBV9 and TRBJ1-6; D is undetermined. This CDR3 is 12 amino acids long. Germline V gene lookup returns CDR1 SGDLS and CDR2 YYNGEE. V was pared by 0 bases and J by 12 bases, with 7 bases between.

This clone was recorded many times. The chain links TRBV18 to TRBJ2-1, with D possibly being TRBD2 (5 bases). Trimming cost V 3 bases and J 4 bases, with 10 bases left between them. This CDR3 comprises 14 residues. The germline V gene has CDR1 KGHSH and CDR2 LQKENI. The CDR3 DNA reads as TGTGCCAGCTCACCGGGAGAGAGTTACAATGAGCAGTTCTTC. Translation: CASSPGESYNEQFF.

This rearrangement joins TRBV11-2 to TRBJ2-7; TRBD1 matches 7 bases. V dropped 2 bases and J dropped 0; count of bases not matched to a gene: 4. This CDR3 is built from 15 residues. From germline, CDR1 is SGHAT and CDR2 FQNNGV. The CDR3 reads CASSLRWTGSYEQYF. In nucleotides, the CDR3 is TGTGCCAGCAGCTTACGTTGGACAGGCTCCTACGAGCAGTACTTC.

This clone has just a few counts. The rearrangement joins TRBV9 to TRBJ2-2, with D maybe TRBD1 (5 bases). V was pared by 2 bases and J by 4 bases, with 18 bases between. This CDR3 contains 17 residues. Germline CDR1 is SGDLS and CDR2 is YYNGEE. The CDR3 bases are TGTGCCAGCAGCGTTTTAAGGGGAAGTCGAAGCACCGGGGAGCTGTTTTTT. It codes for CASSVLRGSRSTGELFF.

A few counts support this clone. The chain combines TRBV5-6 with TRBJ1-4, with D hard to call. V lost 4 bases to trimming and J lost 2 bases, with 6 bases between them. Germline lookup yields CDR1 SGHDT and CDR2 YYEEEE. The CDR3 length is 13 residues. The CDR3 spells CASSQGTNEKLFF. The CDR3, as DNA: TGTGCCAGCAGCCAAGGGACTAATGAAAAACTGTTTTTT.

This clone was seen more than once but under ten times. The J gene is TRBJ1-1, the V gene TRBV5-1, with 7 bases matching TRBD1. Germline values: CDR1 SGHRS, CDR2 YFSETQ. The CDR3 loop spans 15 amino acids. With 4 bases clipped from V and 1 base from J, the junction kept 7 bases outside the gene matches. The CDR3, as DNA: TGCGCCAGCAGCGATGACAGGGCTGGGAACACTGAAGCTTTCTTT. Amino acids: CASSDDRAGNTEAFF.

This clone has a handful of counts. J is TRBJ2-7 and V is TRBV5-5; 7 nucleotides line up with TRBD1. This CDR3 contains 15 residues. Trimming took 2 bases from V and 4 from J; bases not matched to a gene: 9. Germline assignment: CDR1 SGHKS and CDR2 YYEKEE (reference sequence). The CDR3 loop reads CASSLGDSPLYEQYF. DNA of the CDR3: TGTGCCAGCAGCTTAGGGGACAGCCCCCTTTACGAGCAGTACTTC. Full variable domain (rest looked up from reference TRBV5-5 and TRBJ2-7): DAGVTQSPTHLIKTRGQQVTLRCSPISGHKSVSWYQQVLGQGPQFIFQYYEKEERGRGNFPDRFSARQFPNYSSELNVNALLLGDSALYLCASSLGDSPLYEQYFGPGTRLTVT.